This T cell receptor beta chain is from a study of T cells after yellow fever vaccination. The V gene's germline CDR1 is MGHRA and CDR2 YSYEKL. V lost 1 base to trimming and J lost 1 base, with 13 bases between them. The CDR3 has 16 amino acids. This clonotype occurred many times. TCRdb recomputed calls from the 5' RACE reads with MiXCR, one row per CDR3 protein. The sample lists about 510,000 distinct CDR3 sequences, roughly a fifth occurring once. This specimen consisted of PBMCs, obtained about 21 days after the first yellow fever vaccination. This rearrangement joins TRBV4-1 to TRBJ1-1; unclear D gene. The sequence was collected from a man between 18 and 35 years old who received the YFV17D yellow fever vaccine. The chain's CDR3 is CASSQALLLGNTEAFF. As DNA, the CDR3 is TGCGCCAGCAGCCAAGCGTTACTCCTCGGGAACACTGAAGCTTTCTTT.